The clone carrying this T cell receptor (beta chain) showed up just once. These data originate in a study of T cells in Graves' hyperthyroidism and ophthalmopathy. RNA transcripts were the template for amplifying TCR beta CDR3 regions. HTBI primers were employed in a first-round RT-PCR of the TCR CDR3. TCRdb analysed the multiplex PCR reads with MiXCR anew, one entry per CDR3 protein. Of about 500,000 distinct CDR3 sequences listed, roughly 16% were seen once; the top ten hold 25% to 30%. Orbital computed tomography, thyroid ultrasound, serum thyroxine and TRAb, and clinical symptoms together informed the diagnoses. Fresh peripheral blood, 7.5 to 10 ml, was the source of the PBMCs. The TCR comes from a woman aged 25 to 39 with Graves' ophthalmopathy. Sequenced input: blood.

CDR3 bases: TGTGCCAGTAGTATTTGGGGGGACAGCATCAAATACAATGAGCAGTTCTTC. It specifies CASSIWGDSIKYNEQFF. The chain joins TRBV19 to TRBJ2-1; possible D gene TRBD1, 7 bases. Trimming left V 3 bases short and J 4 bases short, with 19 bases between. This CDR3 contains 17 residues. The germline V gene encodes CDR1 LNHDA and CDR2 SQIVND (reference sequence).